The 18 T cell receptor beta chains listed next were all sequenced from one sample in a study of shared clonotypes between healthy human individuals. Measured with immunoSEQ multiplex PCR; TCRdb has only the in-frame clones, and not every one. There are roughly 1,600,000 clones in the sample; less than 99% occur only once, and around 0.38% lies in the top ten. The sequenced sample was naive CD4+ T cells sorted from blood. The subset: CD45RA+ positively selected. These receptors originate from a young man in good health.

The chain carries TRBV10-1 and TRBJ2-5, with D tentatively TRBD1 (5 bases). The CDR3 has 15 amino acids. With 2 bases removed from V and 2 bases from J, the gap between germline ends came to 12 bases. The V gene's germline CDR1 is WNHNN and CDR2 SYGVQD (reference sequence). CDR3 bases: TGCGCCAGCAGTGAGAATGGCAGGGAACAAGAGACCCAGTACTTC. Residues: CASSENGREQETQYF.

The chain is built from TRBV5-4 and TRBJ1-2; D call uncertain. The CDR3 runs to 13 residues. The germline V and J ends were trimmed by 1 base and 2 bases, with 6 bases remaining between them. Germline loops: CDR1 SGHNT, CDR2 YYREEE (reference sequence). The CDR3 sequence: CASSLKKNYGYTF. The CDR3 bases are TGTGCCAGCAGCTTGAAAAAAAACTATGGCTACACCTTC.

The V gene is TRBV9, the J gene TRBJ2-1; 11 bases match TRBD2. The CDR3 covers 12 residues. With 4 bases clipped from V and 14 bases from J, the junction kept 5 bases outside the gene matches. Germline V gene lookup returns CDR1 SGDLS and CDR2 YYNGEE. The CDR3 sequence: CASSSYSGREFF. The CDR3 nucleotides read TGTGCCAGCAGCTCATATAGCGGGAGGGAGTTCTTC.

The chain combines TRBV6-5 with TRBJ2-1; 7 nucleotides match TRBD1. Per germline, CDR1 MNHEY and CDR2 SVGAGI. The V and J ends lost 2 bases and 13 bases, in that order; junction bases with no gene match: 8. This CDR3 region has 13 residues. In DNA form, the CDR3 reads TGTGCCAGCAGTTACGTGGGACAGCGGTATCAGTTCTTC. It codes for CASSYVGQRYQFF.

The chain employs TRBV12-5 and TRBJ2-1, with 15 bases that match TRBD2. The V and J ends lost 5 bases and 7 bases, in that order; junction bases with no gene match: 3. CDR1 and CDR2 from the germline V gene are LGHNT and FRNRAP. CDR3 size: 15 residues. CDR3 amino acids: CASGTGLAGGNEQFF. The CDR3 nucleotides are TGTGCTAGTGGTACCGGACTAGCGGGAGGGAATGAGCAGTTCTTC.

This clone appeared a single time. The chain's CDR3 is CASSIDSRWGYTF. The DNA of the CDR3 is TGTGCCAGTAGTATCGACAGCCGATGGGGCTACACCTTC. The chain uses TRBV19 and TRBJ1-2, with TRBD1 as a possible D gene (5 bases). CDR3 size: 13 residues. The V gene lost 3 bases and the J gene lost 8 bases, with 13 bases spanning the gap. The germline CDR1 and CDR2 sequences are LNHDA and SQIVND (reference sequence). Full variable domain (missing parts from reference TRBV19 and TRBJ1-2): DGGITQSPKYLFRKEGQNVTLSCEQNLNHDAMYWYRQDPGQGLRLIYYSQIVNDFQKGDIAEGYSVSREKKESFPLTVTSAQKNPTAFYLCASSIDSRWGYTFGSGTRLTVV.

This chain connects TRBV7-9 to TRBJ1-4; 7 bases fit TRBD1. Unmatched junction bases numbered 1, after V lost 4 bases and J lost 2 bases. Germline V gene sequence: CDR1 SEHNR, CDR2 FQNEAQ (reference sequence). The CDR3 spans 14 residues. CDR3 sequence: CASSSGQTNEKLFF. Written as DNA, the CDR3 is TGTGCCAGCAGCTCGGGACAGACTAATGAAAAACTGTTTTTT.

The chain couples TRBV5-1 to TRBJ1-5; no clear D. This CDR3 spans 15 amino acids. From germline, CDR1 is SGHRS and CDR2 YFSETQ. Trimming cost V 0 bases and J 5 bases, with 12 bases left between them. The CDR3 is CASSLGEGGDQPQHF. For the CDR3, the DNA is TGCGCCAGCAGCTTGGGGGAGGGAGGTGATCAGCCCCAGCATTTT.

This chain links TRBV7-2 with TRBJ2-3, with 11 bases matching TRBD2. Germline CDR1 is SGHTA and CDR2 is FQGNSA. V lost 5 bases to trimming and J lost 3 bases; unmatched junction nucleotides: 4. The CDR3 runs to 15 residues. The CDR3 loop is CASSPRLAGTDTQYF. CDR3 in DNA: TGTGCCAGCAGCCCCCGACTAGCGGGAACAGATACGCAGTATTTT. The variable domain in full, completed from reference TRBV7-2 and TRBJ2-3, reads GAGVSQSPSNKVTEKGKDVELRCDPISGHTALYWYRQSLGQGLEFLIYFQGNSAPDKSGLPSDRFSAERTGGSVSTLTIQRTQQEDSAVYLCASSPRLAGTDTQYFGPGTRLTVL.

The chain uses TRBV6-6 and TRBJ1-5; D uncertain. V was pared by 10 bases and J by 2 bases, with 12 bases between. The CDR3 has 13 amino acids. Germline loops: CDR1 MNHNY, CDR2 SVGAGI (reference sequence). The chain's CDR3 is CATEKWGNQPQHF. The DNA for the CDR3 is TGTGCCACGGAGAAATGGGGCAATCAGCCCCAGCATTTT.

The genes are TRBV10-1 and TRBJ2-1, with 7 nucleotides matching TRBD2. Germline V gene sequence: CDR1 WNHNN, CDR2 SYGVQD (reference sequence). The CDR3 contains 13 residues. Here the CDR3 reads CASSGQTYNEQFF. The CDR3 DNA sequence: TGCGCGTCTAGCGGCCAAACCTACAATGAGCAGTTCTTC.

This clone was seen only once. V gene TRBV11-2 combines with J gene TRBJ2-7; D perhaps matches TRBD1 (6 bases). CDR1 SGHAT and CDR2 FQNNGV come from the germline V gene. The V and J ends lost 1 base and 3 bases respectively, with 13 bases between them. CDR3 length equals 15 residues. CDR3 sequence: CASSLVARGNYEQYF. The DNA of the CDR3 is TGTGCCAGCAGCTTAGTAGCCAGGGGTAACTACGAGCAGTACTTC. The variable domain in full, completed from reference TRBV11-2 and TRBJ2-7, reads EAGVAQSPRYKIIEKRQSVAFWCNPISGHATLYWYQQILGQGPKLLIQFQNNGVVDDSQLPKDRFSAERLKGVDSTLKIQPAKLEDSAVYLCASSLVARGNYEQYFGPGTRLTVT.

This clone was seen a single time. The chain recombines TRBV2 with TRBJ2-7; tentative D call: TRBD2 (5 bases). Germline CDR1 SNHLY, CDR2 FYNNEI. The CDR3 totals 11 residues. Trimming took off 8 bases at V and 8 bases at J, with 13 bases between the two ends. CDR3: CASLSTSQQYF. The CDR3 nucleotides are TGTGCCAGCTTATCTACTAGTCAGCAGTACTTC. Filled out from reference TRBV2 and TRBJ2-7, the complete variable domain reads EPEVTQTPSHQVTQMGQEVILRCVPISNHLYFYWYRQILGQKVEFLVSFYNNEISEKSEIFDDQFSVERPDGSNFTLKIRSTKLEDSAMYFCASLSTSQQYFGPGTRLTVT.

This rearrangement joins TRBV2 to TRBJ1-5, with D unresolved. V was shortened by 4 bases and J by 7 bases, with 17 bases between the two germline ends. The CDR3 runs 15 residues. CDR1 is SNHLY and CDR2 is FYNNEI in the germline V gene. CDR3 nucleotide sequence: TGTGCCAGCAGTGCGTTCGGCGGGAGAGGACAGCCCCAGCATTTT. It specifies CASSAFGGRGQPQHF.

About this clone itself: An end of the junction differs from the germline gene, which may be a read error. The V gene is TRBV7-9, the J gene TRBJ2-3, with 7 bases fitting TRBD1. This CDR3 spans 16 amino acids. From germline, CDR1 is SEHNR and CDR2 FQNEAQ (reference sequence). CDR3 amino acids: CASSQTGTVPTDAQYF. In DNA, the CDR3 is TGTGCCAGCTCCCAAACGGGGACAGTCCCCACAGATGCGCAGTATTTT.

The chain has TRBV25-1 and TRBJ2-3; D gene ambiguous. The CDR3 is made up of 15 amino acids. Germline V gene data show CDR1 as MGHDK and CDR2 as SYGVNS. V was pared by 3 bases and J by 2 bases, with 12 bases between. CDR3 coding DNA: TGTGCCAGCAGTGATAAGCGCCCTAACACAGATACGCAGTATTTT. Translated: CASSDKRPNTDTQYF.

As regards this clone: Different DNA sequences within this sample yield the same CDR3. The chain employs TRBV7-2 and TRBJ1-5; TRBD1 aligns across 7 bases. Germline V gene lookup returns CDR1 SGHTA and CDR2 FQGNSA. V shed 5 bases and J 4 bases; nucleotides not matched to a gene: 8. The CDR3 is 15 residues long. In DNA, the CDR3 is TGTGCCAGCAGCCTAAGACAGGGACATAATCAGCCCCAGCATTTT. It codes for CASSLRQGHNQPQHF.

The DNA of the CDR3 is TGCGCCAGCAGTGAGCCCAGGGGTAATGGCTACACCTTC. Its protein product is CASSEPRGNGYTF. The gene calls are TRBV10-2 and TRBJ1-2, with a weak D call TRBD1 (6 bases). V lost 2 bases and J 6 bases, leaving 10 bases between the germline ends. The CDR3 covers 13 residues. Germline V gene lookup returns CDR1 WSHSY and CDR2 SAAADI.